The 10 T cell receptor beta chains given below trace back to one sample, sequenced in a study of T cells in narcolepsy. TCRdb's table, derived via immunoSEQ multiplex PCR, lists solely in-frame clones and lacks some. Of about 30,000 clones in the sample, 75% to 85% were seen once. The sequenced material came from CD45RA- memory CD4+ T cells from PBMCs. The receptors were gathered from a human donor with narcolepsy.

This chain uses TRBV18 with TRBJ1-4; TRBD1 aligns across 11 bases. The CDR3 length is 16 residues. The V segment lost 3 bases and the J segment 7 bases; nucleotides outside the gene matches: 7. Germline values: CDR1 KGHSH, CDR2 LQKENI. CDR3 DNA sequence: TGTGCCAGCTCACCGTTGACCGGGACAGGGGGTGAAAAACTGTTTTTT. This codes for CASSPLTGTGGEKLFF.

This chain connects TRBV9 to TRBJ1-2; 10 bases map to TRBD1. The CDR3 covers 15 residues. CDR1 and CDR2 (germline): SGDLS, YYNGEE. J lost 5 bases, V lost 4 bases, and 8 bases had no gene match. CDR3 residues: CASSLLGQGTYGYTF. In nucleotides, the CDR3 is TGTGCCAGCAGCCTACTGGGACAGGGGACTTATGGCTACACCTTC.

The chain uses TRBV6-1 and TRBJ1-1, with D perhaps TRBD1 (5 bases). This CDR3 is built from 14 residues. Germline CDR1 reads MNHNS; CDR2 reads SASEGT. V lost 6 bases, J lost 6 bases, and 17 bases lay in between. This chain's CDR3 is CASRGSVQGAEAFF. CDR3 DNA: TGTGCCAGCAGGGGGTCCGTTCAGGGCGCTGAAGCTTTCTTT.

The chain joins TRBV5-1 to TRBJ1-4; 10 bases are a match to TRBD1. J was trimmed by 8 bases and V by 0 bases; bases with no gene match: 7. CDR3 length equals 16 residues. The germline V gene has CDR1 SGHRS and CDR2 YFSETQ. The CDR3 DNA is TGCGCCAGCAGCTTGGCCAGGGGACAGGGGAGGGAAAAACTGTTTTTT. It yields the protein CASSLARGQGREKLFF.

This rearrangement joins TRBV6-5 to TRBJ1-5, with D perhaps matching TRBD1 (6 bases). There are 16 residues in the CDR3. Germline V gives CDR1 MNHEY, CDR2 SVGAGI. Deletions cut 2 bases from V and 1 base from J, with 12 bases between. CDR3 residues: CASSYSQGMSNQPQHF. The CDR3 coding sequence is TGTGCCAGCAGTTACAGTCAGGGGATGAGCAATCAGCCCCAGCATTTT.

The chain combines TRBV4-1 with TRBJ1-4, with D tentatively TRBD1 (5 bases). The CDR3 contains 14 residues. The germline V and J ends were trimmed by 3 bases and 5 bases, with 10 bases remaining between them. Germline V CDR1 and CDR2: MGHRA, YSYEKL. The chain's CDR3 is CASSHPGRNEKLFF. DNA of the CDR3: TGCGCCAGCAGCCATCCGGGACGGAATGAAAAACTGTTTTTT.

The V gene is TRBV4-1, the J gene TRBJ2-2; tentative D call: TRBD2 (5 bases). The V end lost 0 bases, the J end lost 5 bases, and 10 bases lay between the germline ends. Germline CDR1 MGHRA, CDR2 YSYEKL. The CDR3 totals 15 residues. The CDR3 bases are TGCGCCAGCAGCCAAGAAGAGGGTAGGACCGGGGAGCTGTTTTTT. This sequence encodes CASSQEEGRTGELFF.

The rearrangement joins TRBV28 to TRBJ2-1; unclear D gene. The CDR3 spans 13 residues. V lost 3 bases and J 1 base, leaving 4 bases between the germline ends. Germline V lookup: CDR1 MDHEN, CDR2 SYDVKM. CDR3 DNA: TGTGCCAGCAGTTTCAGTTCCTACAATGAGCAGTTCTTC. Protein product: CASSFSSYNEQFF.

The CDR3 protein is CASSLSPLAGAGDTQYF. CDR3 nucleotides: TGCGCCAGCAGCTTGAGTCCTCTAGCGGGAGCTGGAGATACGCAGTATTTT. V and J are TRBV5-1 and TRBJ2-3, with 10 bases fitting TRBD2. This CDR3 region has 17 residues. With 1 base clipped from V and 5 bases from J, the junction kept 10 bases outside the gene matches. Per the germline V gene, CDR1 is SGHRS and CDR2 is YFSETQ.

The V gene is TRBV7-8, the J gene TRBJ2-2, with 7 bases identical to TRBD2. Trimming removed 5 bases from V and 5 bases from J; junction bases left unmatched: 14. Looked up from germline, CDR1 is SGHVS and CDR2 is FQNEAQ. The CDR3 totals 17 residues. For the CDR3, the DNA is TGTGCCAGCAGCCCCGTCCCTCTCGGGGAGGGGACCGGGGAGCTGTTTTTT. Translation gives CASSPVPLGEGTGELFF.